A selection of T cell receptor beta chains follows, all from one sample in a study of cytomegalovirus exposure and HLA in healthy donors. Using immunoSEQ multiplex PCR, the repertoire was profiled, and TCRdb retains in-frame clones only, with some absent. Among approximately 50,000 clones, 88% were seen once, and the ten largest hold about 6.7%. Sequencing was done on a sample of PBMCs. These receptors all stem from a woman younger than 45 in good health and CMV-seronegative. Both conserved end residues are part of each CDR3. The D gene is left open where the match is weak. A row's size may be missing; if present it is once, few, many or a size class.

clone_size | j_call | d_call | v_call | cdr3_nt | cdr3_aa
once | TRBJ1-5 | TRBD1 | TRBV4-3 | TGCGCCAGCAGCCAAGGGACAGGGCAGGGACAGCCCCAGCATTTT | CASSQGTGQGQPQHF
. | TRBJ2-1 | . | TRBV28 | TGTGCCAGCAGTTTATTGCGGGAAAAGGACTACAATGAGCAGTTCTTC | CASSLLREKDYNEQFF
. | TRBJ2-6 | . | TRBV9 | TGTGCCAGCAGCCCTGGAGCGTCTGGGGCCAACGTCCTGACTTTC | CASSPGASGANVLTF
. | TRBJ2-5 | TRBD2 | TRBV13 | TGTGCCAGCATCTCCTCGGGGGGTGAGACCCAGTACTTC | CASISSGGETQYF
. | TRBJ2-7 | . | TRBV2 | TGTGCCAGCAGTTACCGGGACATAAGCCCCTACGAGCAGTACTTC | CASSYRDISPYEQYF
. | TRBJ1-5 | TRBD1 | TRBV27 | TGTGCCAGCAGAGGGACAGGGTTCTTCCAGCCCCAGCATTTT | CASRGTGFFQPQHF
. | TRBJ2-5 | TRBD2 | TRBV9 | TGTGCCAGCAGCGTAGGGGGCGGGAGCGCCCAAGAGACCCAGTACTTC | CASSVGGGSAQETQYF
once | TRBJ2-7 | TRBD2 | TRBV5-1 | TGCGCCAGCACCGGGACTAGCGGGAGCTACGAGCAGTACTTC | CASTGTSGSYEQYF
. | TRBJ2-1 | . | TRBV10-3 | TGTGCCATCAGGGGACAACTACCCGAGGATGAGCAGTTCTTC | CAIRGQLPEDEQFF
. | TRBJ1-2 | TRBD1 | TRBV28 | TGTGCCAGCAGCTTCCGGGACAGGGGCTATGGCTACACCTTC | CASSFRDRGYGYTF
. | TRBJ2-3 | TRBD2 | TRBV2 | TGTGCCAGCAGTGTCTTACTAGCGGGAGGGCCCGAGGATACGCAGTATTTT | CASSVLLAGGPEDTQYF
. | TRBJ1-1 | TRBD1 | TRBV19 | TGTGCCAGTAGTATCCTGGGGACAGTGATTAACACTGAAGCTTTCTTT | CASSILGTVINTEAFF
. | TRBJ2-3 | . | TRBV7-8 | TGTGCCAGCAGCTTACAGGGTTCTAGCACAGATACGCAGTATTTT | CASSLQGSSTDTQYF
. | TRBJ1-5 | TRBD1 | TRBV11-3 | TGTGCCAGCATCCCTCAGAGACAGGGGAATCAGCCCCAGCATTTT | CASIPQRQGNQPQHF
. | TRBJ2-1 | TRBD2 | TRBV6-1 | TGTGCCAGCAGTGAAGCGCGGGAGATAAATGAGCAGTTCTTC | CASSEAREINEQFF
. | TRBJ2-5 | . | TRBV5-1 | TGCGCCAGCAGCAGTGGAAGGGGCCAAGAGACCCAGTACTTC | CASSSGRGQETQYF
. | TRBJ2-7 | . | TRBV28 | TGTGCCAGCACCACATACGGGAGACCGGGCGAGCAGTACTTC | CASTTYGRPGEQYF
. | TRBJ2-3 | TRBD2 | TRBV7-2 | TGTGCCAGCAGCCAAAGGACTAGCGGGAGGACAGATACGCAGTATTTT | CASSQRTSGRTDTQYF
once | TRBJ2-2 | TRBD2 | TRBV28 | TGTGCCACCTGGACTAGCGGGAGCTTCGGGGAGCTGTTTTTT | CATWTSGSFGELFF
. | TRBJ2-7 | TRBD2 | TRBV28 | TGTGCCAGCAGCACGACAGTAAGAGCGGGAATAGACGAGCAGTACTTC | CASSTTVRAGIDEQYF
. | TRBJ2-7 | TRBD2 | TRBV29-1 | TGCAGCGTTGAAATCGGGACTAGCGGGAGCCACGAGCAGTACTTC | CSVEIGTSGSHEQYF
. | TRBJ1-4 | TRBD1 | TRBV11-2 | TGTGCCAGCAGCTCTACCGCCGGGACAGCTAATGAAAAACTGTTTTTT | CASSSTAGTANEKLFF
. | TRBJ1-2 | . | TRBV6-6 | TGTGCCATCGCACAAGGAGGGATCGGCTACACCTTC | CAIAQGGIGYTF
. | TRBJ2-7 | . | TRBV9 | TGTGCCAGCAGCGTAGATAGCAGCTCCTACGAGCAGTACTTC | CASSVDSSSYEQYF
. | TRBJ1-1 | . | TRBV5-1 | TGCGCCAGCAGCTTGGCTGGTCGGGGTTCTGAAGCTTTCTTT | CASSLAGRGSEAFF
. | TRBJ1-1 | TRBD1 | TRBV30 | TGTGCCTGGAGCCTCAGGGGGCTGAACACTGAAGCTTTCTTT | CAWSLRGLNTEAFF
. | TRBJ2-5 | . | TRBV18 | TGTGCCAGCTCAGTAATACAGGTGTCGGAGACCCAGTACTTC | CASSVIQVSETQYF
once | TRBJ1-1 | TRBD1 | TRBV6-5 | TGTGCCAGCAGTCGGGCGGGACAGGGCACTGAAGCTTTCTTT | CASSRAGQGTEAFF
. | TRBJ2-7 | . | TRBV30 | TGTGCCTGGAGCTATGGTCAGGGTCCCGGCGAGCAGTACTTC | CAWSYGQGPGEQYF
few | TRBJ1-5 | TRBD1 | TRBV7-8 | TGTGCCAGCAGCTTAAATGACAGGGGGTATAGCAATCAGCCCCAGCATTTT | CASSLNDRGYSNQPQHF
. | TRBJ2-2 | . | TRBV7-2 | TGTGCCAGCAGCCCAGGGTGGGGAAACACCGGGGAGCTGTTTTTT | CASSPGWGNTGELFF
. | TRBJ2-1 | . | TRBV6-6 | TGTGCCAGCAGTTACGGTCTGGGCCATGAGCAGTTCTTC | CASSYGLGHEQFF
. | TRBJ1-3 | . | TRBV7-6 | TGTGCCAGCAGCTTAGCCAGGGATCGCTCTGGAAACACCATATATTTT | CASSLARDRSGNTIYF
. | TRBJ2-7 | TRBD2 | TRBV5-1 | TGCGCCAGCAGCTTTCAAGGGACTAGCGGCCCCTACGAGCAGTACTTC | CASSFQGTSGPYEQYF
once | TRBJ2-3 | . | TRBV29-1 | TGCAGCGTCGTAGAGTCGGCGCAGTATTTT | CSVVESAQYF
. | TRBJ2-5 | . | TRBV18 | TGTGCCAGCTCACCAAACAGGGAGACCCAGTACTTC | CASSPNRETQYF
. | TRBJ1-3 | . | TRBV13 | TGTGCCAGCAGCCCGGGCGGAGGGTGGGGAAACACCATATATTTT | CASSPGGGWGNTIYF
. | TRBJ2-2 | TRBD1 | TRBV2 | TGTGCCAGCAGTAAAACCGGACAGGCCGGGGAGCTGTTTTTT | CASSKTGQAGELFF
. | TRBJ1-2 | TRBD1 | TRBV19 | TGTGCCAGTAGTATGTACATGGACAGGGTTCGTATCGGCTACACCTTC | CASSMYMDRVRIGYTF
. | TRBJ2-3 | . | TRBV28 | TGTGCCAGCAGTTTAGGCGGGGCAGCAGGATACACAGATACGCAGTATTTT | CASSLGGAAGYTDTQYF
. | TRBJ2-3 | TRBD2 | TRBV6-5 | TGTGCCAGCAGGCAGCGGGAGACAACAGATACGCAGTATTTT | CASRQRETTDTQYF
. | TRBJ1-1 | . | TRBV5-5 | TGTGCCAGCAGCACGCAGGTTTTGGCCATAACTGAAGCTTTCTTT | CASSTQVLAITEAFF
. | TRBJ1-1 | TRBD1 | TRBV10-3 | TGTGCCATCAGTGAGAGGACAGGACCCACTGAAGCTTTCTTT | CAISERTGPTEAFF
. | TRBJ1-5 | . | TRBV19 | TGTGCCAGTAGTATAGAGAGGTTCAGCAATCAGCCCCAGCATTTT | CASSIERFSNQPQHF
. | TRBJ2-2 | . | TRBV27 | TGTGCCAGCAGTTTATCGACAGGTTTCACCGGGGAGCTGTTTTTT | CASSLSTGFTGELFF
. | TRBJ2-7 | . | TRBV27 | TGTGCCAGCAGTCCCAGGCCCAGCTCCTACGAGCAGTACTTC | CASSPRPSSYEQYF
. | TRBJ2-1 | . | TRBV11-1 | TGTGCCAGCAGCTCCCCTGACGGAGGGGAAACGTACAATGAGCAGTTCTTC | CASSSPDGGETYNEQFF
. | TRBJ1-4 | . | TRBV20-1 | TGCAGTGCTAGAGACCTTGAAAAACTGTTTTTT | CSARDLEKLFF
. | TRBJ1-2 | . | TRBV6-5 | TGTGCCAGCAGTGGGAGGGGGGCTGGCGACTATGGCTACACCTTC | CASSGRGAGDYGYTF
once | TRBJ2-1 | TRBD1 | TRBV9 | TGTGCCAGCAGCGCGGGACAGGGCCCCTACAATGAGCAGTTCTTC | CASSAGQGPYNEQFF
. | TRBJ2-5 | . | TRBV7-2 | TGTGCCAGCAGCCCCAGTGCGGTCCAGTACTTC | CASSPSAVQYF
. | TRBJ2-5 | TRBD2 | TRBV19 | TGTGCCAGTAGTATAGGCCAACTAGCGGGAGAGACCCAGTACTTC | CASSIGQLAGETQYF
. | TRBJ2-5 | . | TRBV6-6 | TGTGCCAGCAGTGCCGCCCGAGAAGAGACCCAGTACTTC | CASSAAREETQYF
. | TRBJ1-1 | TRBD1 | TRBV7-9 | TGTGCCAGCAGCCGGGACAGCCCGACCGCTGAAGCTTTCTTT | CASSRDSPTAEAFF
. | TRBJ2-1 | . | TRBV5-1 | TGCGCCAGCAGCTTGGGGGTGACTAGTGATGAGCAGTTCTTC | CASSLGVTSDEQFF
. | TRBJ2-1 | . | TRBV27 | TGTGCCAGCAGTTTTTCCCCCACAGGGCTGGATGATTACAATGAGCAGTTCTTC | CASSFSPTGLDDYNEQFF
. | TRBJ2-7 | . | TRBV28 | TGTGCCAGCAGTCCCGGACAGAGCTACGAGCAGTACTTC | CASSPGQSYEQYF
. | TRBJ2-5 | . | TRBV29-1 | TGCAGCGCTTGGGGGGTCGGGGAGACCCAGTACTTC | CSAWGVGETQYF
few | TRBJ2-1 | TRBD2 | TRBV4-2 | TGTGCCAGCGGTAGTGGGTCGGGAGGGGACAATGAGCAGTTCTTC | CASGSGSGGDNEQFF
. | TRBJ1-1 | . | TRBV28 | TGTGCCAGCAGTTCCGGGGTGGGGTTCGGCACTGAAGCTTTCTTT | CASSSGVGFGTEAFF